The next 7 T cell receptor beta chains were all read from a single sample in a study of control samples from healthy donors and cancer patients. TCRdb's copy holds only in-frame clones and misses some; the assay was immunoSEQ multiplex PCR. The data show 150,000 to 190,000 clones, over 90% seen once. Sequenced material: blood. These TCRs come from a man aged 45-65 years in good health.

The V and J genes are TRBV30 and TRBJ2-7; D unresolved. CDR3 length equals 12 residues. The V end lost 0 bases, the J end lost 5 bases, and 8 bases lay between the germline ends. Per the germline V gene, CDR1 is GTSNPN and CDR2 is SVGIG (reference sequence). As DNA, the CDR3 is TGTGCCTGGAGTGTTGGGGTCCACGAGCAGTACTTC. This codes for CAWSVGVHEQYF.

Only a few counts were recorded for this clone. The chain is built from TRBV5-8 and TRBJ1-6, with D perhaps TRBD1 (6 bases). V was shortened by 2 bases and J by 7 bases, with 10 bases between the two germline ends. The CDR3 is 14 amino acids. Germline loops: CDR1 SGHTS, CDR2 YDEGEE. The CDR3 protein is CASSFDRTNSPLHF. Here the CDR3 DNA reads TGTGCCAGCAGCTTCGACAGGACGAATTCACCCCTCCACTTT.

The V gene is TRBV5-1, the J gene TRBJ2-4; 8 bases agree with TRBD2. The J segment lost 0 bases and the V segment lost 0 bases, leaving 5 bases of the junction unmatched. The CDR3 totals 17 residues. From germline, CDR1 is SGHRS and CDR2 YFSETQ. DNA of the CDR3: TGCGCCAGCAGCTTGGCCCCCGGGAGGGAAGCCAAAAACATTCAGTACTTC. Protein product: CASSLAPGREAKNIQYF.

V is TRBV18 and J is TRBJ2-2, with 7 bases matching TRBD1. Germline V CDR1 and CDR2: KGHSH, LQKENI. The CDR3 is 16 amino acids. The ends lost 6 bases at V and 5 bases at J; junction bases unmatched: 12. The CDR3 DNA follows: TGTGCCAGCTCGTACCTTGGGCACAGGGGAACCGGGGAGCTGTTTTTT. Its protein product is CASSYLGHRGTGELFF.

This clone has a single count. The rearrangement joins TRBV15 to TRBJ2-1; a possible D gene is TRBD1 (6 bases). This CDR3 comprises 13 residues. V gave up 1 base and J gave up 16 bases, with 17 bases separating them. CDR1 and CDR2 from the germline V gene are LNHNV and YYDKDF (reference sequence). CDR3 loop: CATSRAWGQGGFF. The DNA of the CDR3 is TGTGCCACCAGCAGAGCCTGGGGGCAGGGCGGCTTCTTC.

The CDR3 nucleotides read TGTGCCAGCAGCAAGGGACTAGCGTACACCGGGGAGCTGTTTTTT. Amino acids: CASSKGLAYTGELFF. The rearrangement joins TRBV27 to TRBJ2-2, with 10 bases fitting TRBD2. The CDR3 length is 15 residues. The J segment lost 3 bases and the V segment lost 6 bases, leaving 4 bases of the junction unmatched. Germline lookup yields CDR1 MNHEY and CDR2 SMNVEV (reference sequence).

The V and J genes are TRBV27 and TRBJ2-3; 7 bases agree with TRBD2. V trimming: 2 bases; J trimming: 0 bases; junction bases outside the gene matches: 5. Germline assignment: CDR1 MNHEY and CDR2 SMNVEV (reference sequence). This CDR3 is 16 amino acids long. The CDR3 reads CASSLQGGRSTDTQYF. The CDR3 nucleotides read TGTGCCAGCAGTTTACAGGGCGGGAGAAGCACAGATACGCAGTATTTT.